These 29 T cell receptor beta chains came from one sample sequenced in a study of CXCR3-negative and CXCR3-positive naive CD8 T cells. The libraries of TRB cDNA were constructed through 5' RACE using UMI labels. One entry per CDR3 protein, without DNA, is what TCRdb gives after re-calling the 5' RACE reads. Its table records roughly 99,000 distinct CDR3 sequences. Their cognate antigens are unknown. Findings and limits, study-wide: Naive cells positive for CXCR3 carried more hydrophobic TRB CDR3s than CXCR3-negative ones.

Material: naive CXCR3+ CD8+ T cells from blood. Subset denoted: CD45RO-CCR7+CD27+CD95- naive CD8+ T cells expressing CXCR3 (TNR3+). The receptors derive from a human donor in good health. Some clones in this sample may be carry-over from other donors' samples.

V gene TRBV7-8 combines with J gene TRBJ2-3; there is no DNA to check the TCRdb D call of TRBD1. The CDR3 runs 18 residues. Germline V gene sequence: CDR1 SGHVS, CDR2 FQNEAQ. The CDR3 here is CASSLNSFDSQGVDTQYF.

The V gene is TRBV29-1, the J gene TRBJ1-2. The CDR3 spans 11 residues. From germline, CDR1 is SQVTM and CDR2 ANQGSEA. The chain's CDR3 is CSVERADGYTF.

The chain has TRBV6-1 and TRBJ2-1; checking the TCRdb D call of TRBD1 is not possible without DNA. Germline CDR1 is MNHNS and CDR2 is SASEGT. This CDR3 has 14 amino acids. The CDR3 spells CASSELWGGNEQFF.

Here the CDR3 reads CSVAGRGSSGNTIYF. The rearrangement uses TRBV29-1 and TRBJ1-3; as DNA is missing, the TRBD1 call by TCRdb cannot be tested. The CDR3 runs 15 residues. Germline CDR1 and CDR2: SQVTM and ANQGSEA.

The V call is TRBV4-3, the J call TRBJ1-1; TCRdb picks TRBD1, but there is no DNA to check that call. Germline V gene data show CDR1 as LGHNA and CDR2 as YSLEER. CDR3 size: 15 residues. CDR3: CASSQEDRGQTEAFF.

The chain has TRBV20-1 and TRBJ2-3; TCRdb's D call of TRBD2 is untestable without DNA. The CDR3 extends over 17 amino acids. Germline V gene data show CDR1 as DFQATT and CDR2 as SNEGSKA (reference sequence). CDR3 loop: CSARWLAEEPFTDTQYF.

The chain combines TRBV4-2 with TRBJ1-3; TCRdb's D gene call, TRBD1, goes unchecked for lack of DNA. The CDR3 has 19 residues. Germline loops: CDR1 LGHNA, CDR2 YNFKEQ. CDR3 sequence: CASTQIAGQGAYSGNTIYF.

The chain couples TRBV7-9 to TRBJ2-7; checking the TCRdb D call of TRBD1 is not possible without DNA. The CDR3 is 14 amino acids. Germline lookup yields CDR1 SEHNR and CDR2 FQNEAQ (reference sequence). CDR3 in amino acids: CASYPLQGAGEQYF.

This chain connects TRBV20-1 to TRBJ2-1; the D call from TCRdb, TRBD2, cannot be confirmed without DNA. CDR1 is DFQATT, CDR2 SNEGSKA, per germline (reference sequence). CDR3 length: 17 residues. CDR3 amino acids: CSARGWVGGGARNEQFF.

The chain couples TRBV27 to TRBJ1-1; checking the TCRdb D call of TRBD1 is not possible without DNA. The CDR3 contains 15 residues. Germline V lookup: CDR1 MNHEY, CDR2 SMNVEV (reference sequence). The CDR3 sequence: CASSLSGQGRTEAFF.

The chain joins TRBV25-1 to TRBJ1-3. This CDR3 spans 16 amino acids. CDR1 and CDR2 (germline): MGHDK, SYGVNS. The CDR3 loop reads CASSEIDRHSGNTIYF.

This sequence joins TRBV7-9 and TRBJ1-1. CDR3 size: 14 residues. Germline V gene lookup returns CDR1 SEHNR and CDR2 FQNEAQ (reference sequence). This CDR3 is CAGLAIGMNTEAFF. Complete variable domain (other parts from reference TRBV7-9 and TRBJ1-1): DTGVSQNPRHKITKRGQNVTFRCDPISEHNRLYWYRQTLGQGPEFLTYFQNEAQLEKSRLLSDRFSAERPKGSFSTLEIQRTEQGDSAMYLCAGLAIGMNTEAFFGQGTRLTVV.

This rearrangement joins TRBV28 to TRBJ2-3. Looked up from germline, CDR1 is MDHEN and CDR2 is SYDVKM. This CDR3 has 14 residues. CDR3: CASSLDLGTDTQYF.

The rearrangement joins TRBV2 to TRBJ2-1; the D call of TRBD2 rests on TCRdb alone, since no DNA is present to check it. The germline V gene encodes CDR1 SNHLY and CDR2 FYNNEI. The CDR3 extends over 17 amino acids. The CDR3 is CASSEGSGRAPYNEQFF.

The chain recombines TRBV12-5 with TRBJ2-1; without DNA, the TCRdb call of TRBD2 cannot be checked. CDR1 and CDR2 (germline): LGHNT, FRNRAP. The CDR3 covers 18 residues. CDR3 sequence: CASGFWGSGEFRYNEQFF.

The V gene is TRBV4-3, the J gene TRBJ1-1; the D gene TCRdb calls, TRBD1, cannot be checked with no DNA. Germline CDR1 reads LGHNA; CDR2 reads YSLEER. The CDR3 has 15 residues. CDR3 region: CASTRTGGLQTEAFF.

The chain couples TRBV3-1 to TRBJ2-7. This CDR3 region has 15 residues. Germline V gene lookup returns CDR1 LGHDT and CDR2 YNNKEL (reference sequence). CDR3 residues: CASSQTWDGSYEQYF.

V gene TRBV29-1 combines with J gene TRBJ2-2. The germline V gene has CDR1 SQVTM and CDR2 ANQGSEA. This CDR3 has 12 amino acids. This chain's CDR3 is CSVEGTTGELFF.

The gene calls are TRBV20-1 and TRBJ2-1; TCRdb calls TRBD1, which cannot be checked without DNA. This CDR3 region has 17 residues. Germline values: CDR1 DFQATT, CDR2 SNEGSKA (reference sequence). Here the CDR3 reads CSAISWGDTSSYNEQFF.

The V and J genes are TRBV27 and TRBJ2-5; the TRBD2 assignment by TCRdb is unverifiable without DNA. This CDR3 is 15 amino acids long. The germline gives CDR1 MNHEY, CDR2 SMNVEV (reference sequence). The CDR3 is CASSAVGLAEETQYF.

The V call is TRBV7-9, the J call TRBJ2-3. CDR1 and CDR2 from the germline V gene are SEHNR and FQNEAQ (reference sequence). This CDR3 has 15 residues. CDR3 residues: CASSLTQGPTDTQYF. Full variable domain (missing parts from reference TRBV7-9 and TRBJ2-3): DTGVSQNPRHKITKRGQNVTFRCDPISEHNRLYWYRQTLGQGPEFLTYFQNEAQLEKSRLLSDRFSAERPKGSFSTLEIQRTEQGDSAMYLCASSLTQGPTDTQYFGPGTRLTVL.

The chain uses TRBV4-3 and TRBJ2-7. The CDR3 sequence is 16 residues long. From germline, CDR1 is LGHNA and CDR2 YSLEER. This CDR3 reads CASSQEYARRSYEQYF.

This chain connects TRBV6-2 or TRBV6-3 to TRBJ2-1; TCRdb outputs TRBD1, but without DNA this stays unchecked. The length of the CDR3 is 15 residues. CDR1 is MNHEY and CDR2 is SVGEGT in the germline V gene. The CDR3 sequence is CASSYSLGAYNEQFF.

The V and J genes are TRBV15 and TRBJ1-2. The CDR3 has 13 residues. Germline loops: CDR1 LNHNV, CDR2 YYDKDF (reference sequence). The CDR3 is CATRKTGDYGYTF. Full variable domain (rest looked up from reference TRBV15 and TRBJ1-2): DAMVIQNPRYQVTQFGKPVTLSCSQTLNHNVMYWYQQKSSQAPKLLFHYYDKDFNNEADTPDNFQSRRPNTSFCFLDIRSPGLGDTAMYLCATRKTGDYGYTFGSGTRLTVV.

The J gene is TRBJ2-1, the V gene TRBV12-3 or TRBV12-4; the TCRdb call, TRBD1, lacks DNA for checking. There are 14 residues in the CDR3. The CDR3 spells CAILMGGAYNEQFF.

This CDR3 reads CASSFDSTYTEAFF. The chain uses TRBV28 and TRBJ1-1; lacking DNA, the TRBD1 call made by TCRdb goes unchecked. Germline loops: CDR1 MDHEN, CDR2 SYDVKM. This CDR3 contains 14 residues.

The chain recombines TRBV20-1 with TRBJ2-7; no DNA is available, so the TRBD1 call from TCRdb remains unchecked. The CDR3 totals 16 residues. CDR1 is DFQATT, CDR2 SNEGSKA, per germline (reference sequence). The CDR3 protein is CSAREPRAIHPYEQYF.

This rearrangement joins TRBV19 to TRBJ1-1. CDR3 size: 12 residues. In germline, CDR1 is LNHDA, CDR2 SQIVND (reference sequence). CDR3: CASSPGYTEAFF.

V and J are TRBV6-1 and TRBJ2-7; TCRdb gives TRBD1 as the D gene, but with no DNA this cannot be confirmed. Germline values: CDR1 MNHNS, CDR2 SASEGT. The CDR3 has 18 residues. The CDR3 sequence is CASRSLPVPGQSWYEQYF.